The 25 T cell receptor beta chains below all came from one sample that was sequenced in a study of cytomegalovirus exposure and HLA in healthy donors. Researchers ran the PCR with 60 Vbeta and 13 Jbeta primers. Data came from immunoSEQ multiplex PCR; TCRdb stores just in-frame clones and leaves some out. The data hold under 200,000 clones, with approximately 80% observed a single time. The sequencing sample was made of PBMCs. These receptors were obtained from a woman aged 50 to 60 in good health and CMV-seropositive.

The V and J genes are TRBV4-1 and TRBJ2-3; D gene uncertain. The CDR3 covers 15 residues. The germline V and J ends were trimmed by 6 bases and 3 bases, with 16 bases remaining between them. The germline V gene has CDR1 MGHRA and CDR2 YSYEKL. In DNA, the CDR3 is TGCGCCAGCAGTCCTTCTTGGGCATTGACAGATACGCAGTATTTT. Translating it yields CASSPSWALTDTQYF.

DNA for the CDR3: TGTGCCAGCAGTTGGGGCAAGGATCAGCCCCAGCATTTT. Residues: CASSWGKDQPQHF. This chain links TRBV28 with TRBJ1-5, with D perhaps TRBD1 (5 bases). This CDR3 spans 13 amino acids. The V and J ends lost 4 bases and 5 bases respectively, with 9 bases between them. Germline CDR1 reads MDHEN; CDR2 reads SYDVKM.

This clone was seen only a few times. The chain recombines TRBV9 with TRBJ2-1; 7 bases match TRBD2. Trimming removed 4 bases from V and 3 bases from J; junction bases left unmatched: 4. This CDR3 spans 14 amino acids. Germline values: CDR1 SGDLS, CDR2 YYNGEE. CDR3 residues: CASSPSGGYNEQFF. CDR3 nucleotides: TGTGCCAGCAGCCCGTCGGGAGGCTACAATGAGCAGTTCTTC.

This chain uses TRBV10-3 with TRBJ2-3; tentative D call: TRBD2 (6 bases). V lost 10 bases and J lost 2, with 16 bases in between. The CDR3 runs to 14 residues. Germline V gene sequence: CDR1 ENHRY, CDR2 SYGVKD. The DNA of the CDR3 is TGTGCCACACTAGCTTCGGACCCCACAGATACGCAGTATTTT. Protein: CATLASDPTDTQYF.

This chain uses TRBV7-2 with TRBJ2-5, with 8 bases lining up with TRBD2. Germline V gene sequence: CDR1 SGHTA, CDR2 FQGNSA. Trimming took 2 bases from V and 5 from J; bases not matched to a gene: 7. The CDR3 runs 15 residues. CDR3 residues: CASSLMGAGEETQYF. DNA of the CDR3: TGTGCCAGCAGCTTAATGGGAGCGGGGGAGGAGACCCAGTACTTC.

This clone was seen a handful of times. V is TRBV5-1 and J is TRBJ2-6; D unresolved. CDR1 is SGHRS, CDR2 YFSETQ, per germline. The CDR3 is 16 amino acids. The V end was cut by 4 bases, the J end by 0 bases, with 11 bases between. The DNA for the CDR3 is TGCGCCAGCAGCCTTCCCGACTCCTCTGGGGCCAACGTCCTGACTTTC. Protein product: CASSLPDSSGANVLTF.

For the CDR3, the DNA is TGCGCCAGCAGCCAAAAGGGGGTCTTTGGCTACACCTTC. Translated, it gives CASSQKGVFGYTF. The rearrangement uses TRBV4-3 and TRBJ1-2; a weak D match, TRBD1 (6 bases). The germline V gene has CDR1 LGHNA and CDR2 YSLEER. V lost 2 bases to trimming and J lost 7 bases, with 11 bases between them. The CDR3 covers 13 residues.

The J gene is TRBJ2-3, the V gene TRBV18, with D possibly being TRBD1 (6 bases). V was shortened by 2 bases and J by 4 bases, with 10 bases between the two germline ends. Looked up from germline, CDR1 is KGHSH and CDR2 is LQKENI. This CDR3 has 14 residues. The CDR3 coding sequence is TGTGCCAGCTCACCAGGGCCAGGGGCAGATACGCAGTATTTT. This gives the protein CASSPGPGADTQYF.

The V call is TRBV29-1, the J call TRBJ2-5; a weak D match, TRBD2 (6 bases). The DNA end is more similar to TRBJ2-7, so the J call may be wrong. The CDR3 sequence is 14 residues long. Per the germline V gene, CDR1 is SQVTM and CDR2 is ANQGSEA. The CDR3 DNA reads as TGCAGCGTTGAGGCCTCCGGGGGAGGTTACGAGCAGTACTTC. Its translation is CSVEASGGGYEQYF.

This clone was recorded only once. CDR3 residues: CASQEGVHHTQYF. The CDR3 region has the DNA TGCGCCAGCCAGGAAGGGGTCCACCATACGCAGTATTTT. The chain uses TRBV5-1 and TRBJ2-3, with D possibly matching TRBD1 (5 bases). Germline V lookup: CDR1 SGHRS, CDR2 YFSETQ. This CDR3 has 13 amino acids. Trimming removed 7 bases at V and 7 bases at J, with 16 bases between.

The genes are TRBV12-5 and TRBJ1-5, with TRBD1 identical over 7 bases. J was trimmed by 2 bases and V by 3 bases; bases with no gene match: 10. CDR1 is LGHNT, CDR2 FRNRAP, per germline. This CDR3 has 17 residues. CDR3 sequence reads: CASGFGPDREGNQPQHF. The CDR3 DNA sequence: TGTGCTAGTGGTTTTGGCCCAGACAGGGAAGGCAATCAGCCCCAGCATTTT.

The rearrangement links TRBV7-2 to TRBJ2-1; 10 nucleotides align to TRBD1. The V gene end was trimmed by 5 bases and the J gene end by 8 bases; junction bases not matched to a gene: 9. This CDR3 has 15 residues. Germline assignment: CDR1 SGHTA and CDR2 FQGNSA. CDR3 amino acids: CASSLTGTGVHEQFF. CDR3 sequence (DNA): TGTGCCAGCAGCCTCACCGGGACAGGGGTGCATGAGCAGTTCTTC.

This clone was observed a few times. Germline and junction disagree at one end, which may indicate a read error. V gene TRBV7-2 combines with J gene TRBJ2-7; 10 bases match TRBD2. CDR3 length: 15 amino acids. In germline, CDR1 is SGHTA, CDR2 FQGNSA. This CDR3 is CASSLALAGGPPPSF. CDR3 DNA: TGTGCCAGCAGCTTAGCCTTAGCGGGGGGCCCCCCTCCTTCCTTC.

The rearrangement links TRBV9 to TRBJ1-1, with D possibly being TRBD1 (6 bases). CDR1 is SGDLS, CDR2 YYNGEE, per germline. V was clipped by 4 bases and J by 0 bases, with 10 bases between them. This CDR3 contains 14 residues. CDR3 DNA sequence: TGTGCCAGCAGCCGGGACATTCTGAACACTGAAGCTTTCTTT. Its translation is CASSRDILNTEAFF.

This chain uses TRBV11-2 with TRBJ2-5, with TRBD2 matching 16 bases. CDR1 is SGHAT and CDR2 is FQNNGV in the germline V gene. The CDR3 totals 18 residues. The ends lost 4 bases at V and 2 bases at J; junction bases unmatched: 7. CDR3 DNA sequence: TGTGCCAGCAGCTCTGGGACTAGCGGGAGGGCCGAACAAGAGACCCAGTACTTC. Translating it yields CASSSGTSGRAEQETQYF.

The chain has TRBV7-2 and TRBJ2-7; 7 positions match TRBD1. V shed 5 bases and J 1 base; nucleotides not matched to a gene: 5. This CDR3 region has 14 residues. Germline CDR1 reads SGHTA; CDR2 reads FQGNSA. The CDR3 region has the DNA TGTGCCAGCAGCGCCCGGACAGGATCCTACGAGCAGTACTTC. This sequence encodes CASSARTGSYEQYF.

This clone was seen once. The chain joins TRBV4-1 to TRBJ2-7; the D gene is possibly TRBD2 (5 bases). Germline CDR1 is MGHRA and CDR2 is YSYEKL. Trimming removed 0 bases at V and 2 bases at J, with 17 bases between. The CDR3 loop spans 17 amino acids. CDR3 nucleotides: TGCGCCAGCAGCCAAGATGCGGTTGACGGGATCCCCTACGAGCAGTACTTC. Translated: CASSQDAVDGIPYEQYF.

The chain has TRBV11-2 and TRBJ1-6; 10 bases line up with TRBD1. V shed 5 bases, J shed 7 bases, and the junction held 5 bases outside the gene matches. Germline CDR1 reads SGHAT; CDR2 reads FQNNGV. The CDR3 is made up of 15 amino acids. CDR3 residues: CASSQMTGGNSPLHF. CDR3 sequence (DNA): TGTGCCAGCAGCCAAATGACAGGGGGCAATTCACCCCTCCACTTT. The variable domain in full, completed from reference TRBV11-2 and TRBJ1-6, reads EAGVAQSPRYKIIEKRQSVAFWCNPISGHATLYWYQQILGQGPKLLIQFQNNGVVDDSQLPKDRFSAERLKGVDSTLKIQPAKLEDSAVYLCASSQMTGGNSPLHFGNGTRLTVT.

This clone was seen a handful of times. This chain uses TRBV7-2 with TRBJ1-4; possibly TRBD1 for D (5 bases). V lost 5 bases and J 8 bases, leaving 9 bases between the germline ends. Germline CDR1 and CDR2: SGHTA and FQGNSA. This CDR3 spans 12 amino acids. CDR3 in amino acids: CASSKPGEKLFF. CDR3 DNA: TGTGCCAGCAGCAAGCCAGGGGAAAAACTGTTTTTT.

In its sample, this clone was seen a few times. The J gene is TRBJ1-6, the V gene TRBV30; possibly TRBD1 for D (6 bases). Trimming cost V 2 bases and J 10 bases, with 12 bases left between them. This CDR3 is 13 amino acids long. The germline CDR1 and CDR2 sequences are GTSNPN and SVGIG (reference sequence). Here the CDR3 reads CAWSPNRESPLHF. CDR3 DNA sequence: TGTGCCTGGAGTCCTAACAGGGAATCACCCCTCCACTTT.

The chain uses TRBV4-2 and TRBJ2-7; a possible D gene is TRBD2 (7 bases). Germline V CDR1 and CDR2: LGHNA, YNFKEQ. Trimming removed 0 bases from V and 0 bases from J, with 18 bases in between. This CDR3 contains 18 residues. The CDR3 DNA reads TGTGCCAGCAGCCAAGATCGGGGGGCGTGGGGAAGCTCCTACGAGCAGTACTTC. It is translated as CASSQDRGAWGSSYEQYF.

The rearrangement links TRBV27 to TRBJ2-7; 9 bases are shared with TRBD1. This CDR3 comprises 15 residues. V was pared by 3 bases and J by 2 bases, with 5 bases of the junction left unmatched. Germline assignment: CDR1 MNHEY and CDR2 SMNVEV (reference sequence). CDR3 in DNA: TGTGCCAGCAGTTTGGCCGGGACAGGGACCTACGAGCAGTACTTC. This encodes CASSLAGTGTYEQYF.

CDR3 sequence (DNA): TGTGCCAGCAGCCAAGCGACAGCATCTAACTATGGCTACACCTTC. Translating it yields CASSQATASNYGYTF. This chain joins TRBV14 and TRBJ1-2; weak D call: TRBD1 (5 bases). V gave up 1 base and J gave up 0 bases, with 9 bases separating them. Germline lookup yields CDR1 SGHDN and CDR2 FVKESK. This CDR3 has 15 amino acids.

The V call is TRBV7-2, the J call TRBJ1-1; the D is unclear. Germline loops: CDR1 SGHTA, CDR2 FQGNSA. CDR3 size: 13 residues. V was pared by 2 bases and J by 3 bases, with 7 bases between. CDR3 in DNA: TGTGCCAGCAGCTTACTTCTTCACACTGAAGCTTTCTTT. Protein: CASSLLLHTEAFF. Full variable domain (remainder filled in from reference TRBV7-2 and TRBJ1-1): GAGVSQSPSNKVTEKGKDVELRCDPISGHTALYWYRQSLGQGLEFLIYFQGNSAPDKSGLPSDRFSAERTGGSVSTLTIQRTQQEDSAVYLCASSLLLHTEAFFGQGTRLTVV.

Points on this clone: The same CDR3 is also encoded by other DNA sequences in this sample. J is TRBJ2-5 and V is TRBV4-1; weak D call: TRBD1 (6 bases). Trimming shortened V by 0 bases and J by 3 bases, and 17 bases separated the two germline ends. CDR3 length: 17 residues. CDR1 and CDR2 (germline): MGHRA, YSYEKL. The CDR3 is CASSQDLGASGEETQYF. In DNA, the CDR3 is TGCGCCAGCAGCCAAGATTTGGGGGCGTCAGGGGAAGAGACCCAGTACTTC.